These 23 T cell receptor beta chains were sequenced from one sample in a study of cytomegalovirus exposure and HLA in healthy donors. The PCR was carried out with 60 Vbeta primers and 13 Jbeta primers. The data were produced by immunoSEQ multiplex PCR, yet TCRdb's version contains in-frame clones alone and is incomplete. Altogether 65,000 or so clones are present, approximately 82% being singletons, with the ten largest covering 3%. The sample comprised PBMCs. These receptors originate from a girl aged 10 to 17 in good health and CMV-seropositive.

V and J are TRBV10-3 and TRBJ1-6, with 7 bases identical to TRBD1. The CDR3 is 14 residues long. Germline V gene sequence: CDR1 ENHRY, CDR2 SYGVKD. V lost 6 bases, J lost 5 bases, and 4 bases stayed unmatched. The CDR3 coding sequence is TGTGCCATCAGCCGGGACAGAAATAATTCACCCCTCCACTTT. Translation gives CAISRDRNNSPLHF.

The CDR3 coding sequence is TGCGCCAGCCAGGGGGCCCCAACCTACGAGCAGTACTTC. Protein sequence: CASQGAPTYEQYF. V is TRBV4-1 and J is TRBJ2-7, with 8 bases identical to TRBD1. The CDR3 is made up of 13 amino acids. The V gene end was trimmed by 8 bases and the J gene end by 2 bases; junction bases not matched to a gene: 5. Germline V CDR1 and CDR2: MGHRA, YSYEKL.

This chain's CDR3 is CASSLVVSGETQYF. The DNA for the CDR3 is TGTGCCAGCAGCTTAGTGGTCAGCGGGGAGACCCAGTACTTC. The V call is TRBV7-9, the J call TRBJ2-5, with a weak D call TRBD2 (6 bases). The CDR3 length is 14 residues. Germline V gene data show CDR1 as SEHNR and CDR2 as FQNEAQ (reference sequence). V was trimmed by 1 base and J by 5 bases, leaving 11 bases between them. Filled out from reference TRBV7-9 and TRBJ2-5, the complete variable domain reads DTGVSQNPRHKITKRGQNVTFRCDPISEHNRLYWYRQTLGQGPEFLTYFQNEAQLEKSRLLSDRFSAERPKGSFSTLEIQRTEQGDSAMYLCASSLVVSGETQYFGPGTRLLVL.

This sequence joins TRBV4-3 and TRBJ2-3; 9 nucleotides agree with TRBD2. Losses at the gene ends were 0 bases for V and 2 bases for J; bases not matched to a gene: 6. Germline CDR1 is LGHNA and CDR2 is YSLEER. This CDR3 has 17 amino acids. The CDR3 bases are TGCGCCAGCAGCCAAGAGGGAAGCGGGAGGCCCACAGATACGCAGTATTTT. As protein: CASSQEGSGRPTDTQYF.

This clone was picked up a small number of times. The chain joins TRBV18 to TRBJ1-2; D unclear. Germline V gene lookup returns CDR1 KGHSH and CDR2 LQKENI. V was cut by 2 bases and J by 0 bases, with 10 bases left in between. The CDR3 consists of 15 residues. The CDR3 protein is CASSPEAEANYGYTF. The CDR3 DNA follows: TGTGCCAGCTCACCAGAGGCCGAGGCTAACTATGGCTACACCTTC.

This chain links TRBV6-6 with TRBJ1-2, with TRBD1 matching 8 bases. The V gene's germline CDR1 is MNHNY and CDR2 SVGAGI (reference sequence). There are 15 residues in the CDR3. V lost 6 bases and J lost 1; bases outside the gene matches: 7. CDR3 amino acids: CASRLTGADNYGYTF. The CDR3 coding sequence is TGTGCCAGCAGATTGACAGGGGCGGATAACTATGGCTACACCTTC.

The DNA for the CDR3 is TGTGCCAGCAGCTTAGTTTTAACTAACACTGAAGCTTTCTTT. As protein: CASSLVLTNTEAFF. The chain combines TRBV11-2 with TRBJ1-1; D call uncertain. V lost 1 base and J 2 bases, leaving 8 bases between the germline ends. The CDR3 runs 14 residues. The germline gives CDR1 SGHAT, CDR2 FQNNGV.

The V gene is TRBV2, the J gene TRBJ2-7; D is possibly TRBD1 (6 bases). The CDR3 extends over 12 amino acids. Germline loops: CDR1 SNHLY, CDR2 FYNNEI. Trimming took 7 bases from V and 2 from J, leaving 9 bases between them. CDR3 DNA sequence: TGTGCCAGCATCTCAGGGGCCTACGAGCAGTACTTC. It encodes CASISGAYEQYF.

The chain joins TRBV6-5 to TRBJ2-1; tentatively, D is TRBD2 (5 bases). Germline values: CDR1 MNHEY, CDR2 SVGAGI. CDR3 length: 15 amino acids. With 5 bases removed from V and 0 bases from J, the gap between germline ends came to 11 bases. CDR3 protein: CASSRGFSSYNEQFF. The CDR3 bases are TGTGCCAGCAGTCGGGGATTTAGCTCCTACAATGAGCAGTTCTTC.

The chain employs TRBV21-1 and TRBJ1-2. TRBV21-1 is a pseudogene locus. This CDR3 is built from 14 residues. CDR3 residues: CASSPPIGYGGYTF. The CDR3 coding sequence is TGTGCCAGCAGCCCCCCCATCGGGTACGGTGGCTACACCTTC.

V and J are TRBV5-6 and TRBJ1-2; D is unclear. CDR3 length: 14 amino acids. Germline V gene data show CDR1 as SGHDT and CDR2 as YYEEEE. V dropped 0 bases and J dropped 6 bases, with 12 bases sitting between them. The CDR3: CASSLGNAGDGYTF. The CDR3, as DNA: TGTGCCAGCAGCTTGGGGAACGCCGGGGATGGCTACACCTTC. The variable domain in full, with the rest retrieved from reference TRBV5-6 and TRBJ1-2, is DAGVTQSPTHLIKTRGQQVTLRCSPKSGHDTVSWYQQALGQGPQFIFQYYEEEERQRGNFPDRFSGHQFPNYSSELNVNALLLGDSALYLCASSLGNAGDGYTFGSGTRLTVV.

This clone was observed a single time. The rearrangement uses TRBV5-1 and TRBJ2-4, with D uncertain. Germline V gene lookup returns CDR1 SGHRS and CDR2 YFSETQ. The V and J ends lost 0 bases and 2 bases respectively, with 6 bases between them. CDR3 length: 14 residues. The DNA of the CDR3 is TGCGCCAGCAGCTTGGATAGCCCCAAAAACATTCAGTACTTC. It encodes CASSLDSPKNIQYF.

Only a few counts were recorded for this clone. This sequence joins TRBV4-2 and TRBJ2-1; D perhaps matches TRBD1 (5 bases). Germline CDR1 reads LGHNA; CDR2 reads YNFKEQ. The CDR3 has 13 amino acids. Trimming stripped 3 bases from V and 9 bases from J, with 12 bases between. CDR3 sequence: CASSQDKPSEQFF. In DNA form, the CDR3 reads TGTGCCAGCAGCCAGGACAAACCGAGTGAGCAGTTCTTC.

The rearrangement links TRBV10-3 to TRBJ2-7, with D possibly matching TRBD2 (6 bases). The V end was cut by 6 bases, the J end by 3 bases, with 12 bases between. CDR1 is ENHRY and CDR2 is SYGVKD in the germline V gene. The CDR3 runs 13 residues. DNA of the CDR3: TGTGCCATCAGATTAGCGGATGACTACGAGCAGTACTTC. Translated: CAIRLADDYEQYF.

V gene TRBV30 combines with J gene TRBJ1-1, with 11 positions matching TRBD1. The CDR3 contains 12 residues. J was trimmed by 6 bases and V by 8 bases; bases with no gene match: 5. Germline CDR1 reads GTSNPN; CDR2 reads SVGIG (reference sequence). Written as DNA, the CDR3 is TGTGCCGGGCGGGGACAGGGGGCTGAAGCTTTCTTT. This sequence encodes CAGRGQGAEAFF.

The rearrangement uses TRBV30 and TRBJ2-7; D gene unclear. CDR1 is GTSNPN, CDR2 SVGIG, per germline (reference sequence). This CDR3 region has 12 residues. V lost 3 bases, J lost 0 bases, and 6 bases lay in between. The CDR3 sequence: CAWRKSSYEQYF. CDR3 DNA sequence: TGTGCCTGGAGGAAGAGCTCCTACGAGCAGTACTTC.

The rearrangement links TRBV2 to TRBJ2-2, with D possibly TRBD2 on 6 matching bases. Trimming pared 5 bases from V and 5 bases from J, leaving 18 bases between. The CDR3 sequence is 16 residues long. CDR1 is SNHLY and CDR2 is FYNNEI in the germline V gene. The CDR3 region is CASSTWTTLGTGELFF. The CDR3 DNA reads as TGTGCCAGCAGTACCTGGACTACCTTAGGTACCGGGGAGCTGTTTTTT.

The gene calls are TRBV5-4 and TRBJ1-2; unclear D gene. This CDR3 is built from 17 residues. Germline CDR1 is SGHNT and CDR2 is YYREEE (reference sequence). The V gene lost 0 bases and the J gene lost 2 bases, with 17 bases spanning the gap. Here the CDR3 DNA reads TGTGCCAGCAGCTTGGACTTCGGGGAAGGACGAAACTATGGCTACACCTTC. This sequence encodes CASSLDFGEGRNYGYTF.

This clone was seen a few times. The gene calls are TRBV4-1 and TRBJ1-4; D not resolved. The germline CDR1 and CDR2 sequences are MGHRA and YSYEKL. V lost 0 bases to trimming and J lost 3 bases, with 11 bases between them. The CDR3 spans 16 residues. CDR3 nucleotide sequence: TGCGCCAGCAGCCAAGAGGCCAGACTTCCTAATGAAAAACTGTTTTTT. Encoded protein: CASSQEARLPNEKLFF.

The V call is TRBV6-1, the J call TRBJ2-7; D might be TRBD2 (6 bases). The V end lost 8 bases, the J end lost 1 base, and 12 bases lay between the germline ends. The CDR3 contains 13 residues. Germline V gene sequence: CDR1 MNHNS, CDR2 SASEGT. The CDR3 reads CASDRDLSYEQYV. In DNA form, the CDR3 reads TGTGCCAGCGATAGGGACTTATCCTACGAGCAGTACGTC.

The rearrangement uses TRBV5-4 and TRBJ1-2, with 7 bases matching TRBD1. V trimming: 0 bases; J trimming: 5 bases; junction bases outside the gene matches: 1. This CDR3 region has 13 residues. Per the germline V gene, CDR1 is SGHNT and CDR2 is YYREEE (reference sequence). In DNA form, the CDR3 reads TGTGCCAGCAGCTTGGAGACAGGGTATGGCTACACCTTC. Residues: CASSLETGYGYTF.

The genes are TRBV30 and TRBJ2-1; 8 nucleotides line up with TRBD1. V lost 2 bases, J lost 4 bases, and 13 bases stayed unmatched. Germline V CDR1 and CDR2: GTSNPN, SVGIG (reference sequence). The CDR3 contains 17 residues. The CDR3 reads CAWSTTPTGETYNEQFF. In DNA, the CDR3 is TGTGCCTGGAGTACTACCCCGACAGGGGAAACATACAATGAGCAGTTCTTC.

The gene calls are TRBV30 and TRBJ2-1; 7 bases are a match to TRBD2. Germline CDR1 reads GTSNPN; CDR2 reads SVGIG (reference sequence). This CDR3 comprises 14 residues. V lost 0 bases, J lost 6 bases, and 5 bases stayed unmatched. The CDR3 is CAWSVGGRINEQFF. The DNA of the CDR3 is TGTGCCTGGAGTGTGGGCGGGAGAATCAATGAGCAGTTCTTC. Full variable domain (missing parts from reference TRBV30 and TRBJ2-1): SQTIHQWPATLVQPVGSPLSLECTVEGTSNPNLYWYRQAAGRGLQLLFYSVGIGQISSEVPQNLSASRPQDRQFILSSKKLLLSDSGFYLCAWSVGGRINEQFFGPGTRLTVL.